This entry is about one T cell receptor (beta chain). The data stem from a study of PD-L1 blockade in urothelial cancer. The assay was immunoSEQ multiplex PCR, and TCRdb's table has in-frame clones only and misses some. Of over 450 clones listed, 30% to 35% are singletons. The CDR3 has 15 amino acids. Germline V gene lookup returns CDR1 LNHDA and CDR2 SQIVND (reference sequence). V lost 2 bases, J lost 8 bases, and 17 bases lay in between. The gene calls are TRBV19 and TRBJ2-3, with D perhaps assigned TRBD1 or TRBD2 (6 bases each). This specimen consisted of tumor tissue, obtained before atezolizumab (anti-PD-L1) treatment. This TCR was recovered from a woman in her 70s with urothelial cancer. Here the CDR3 DNA reads TGTGCCAGTAGTATAACGGGGGCTGAAGGTGGTACGCAGTATTTT. Protein: CASSITGAEGGTQYF.